These 3 T cell receptor beta chains originate from one sample sequenced in a study of cytomegalovirus exposure and HLA in healthy donors (dated 2017 in TCRdb). Library preparation was by the immunoSEQ multiplex PCR assay. For the multiplex PCR, a mixture combining 60 forward primers for TCR Vbeta segments and 13 reverse primers for TCR Jbeta segments was used. TCRdb carries this immuneACCESS record with in-frame sequences only. Its versions omit some clonotypes, under half of them owing to an unresolved V gene in the studies checked, with the rest unexplained. Here the sample has under 250,000 clones; around four fifths occur a single time. The ten largest clones take up more than 0.6% of the sample. The sequenced material came from PBMCs. The receptors come from a boy aged 2 to 9 in good health and CMV-seronegative.

CDR3 bases: TGTGCCAGCAGTTTGAACAGCATCTACGAGCAGTACTTC. Protein: CASSLNSIYEQYF. The rearrangement joins TRBV28 to TRBJ2-5, with D uncertain. Near its end, the DNA agrees better with TRBJ2-7, so the J call may be wrong. Germline values: CDR1 MDHEN, CDR2 SYDVKM. The CDR3 sequence is 13 residues long.

The V gene is TRBV10-1, the J gene TRBJ2-7, with D unclear. V gave up 2 bases and J gave up 4 bases, with 9 bases separating them. Germline CDR1 is WNHNN and CDR2 is SYGVQD (reference sequence). The CDR3 runs 13 residues. The DNA of the CDR3 is TGCGCCAGCAGTGAGACTGTCCGATACGAGCAGTACTTC. Protein sequence: CASSETVRYEQYF.

V is TRBV5-1 and J is TRBJ1-1; D gene ambiguous. Germline CDR1 and CDR2: SGHRS and YFSETQ. V was trimmed by 1 base and J by 1 base, leaving 8 bases between them. The CDR3 runs 14 residues. This CDR3 is CASSLYGGNTEAFF. CDR3 nucleotide sequence: TGCGCCAGCAGCTTGTACGGAGGGAACACTGAAGCTTTCTTT. Drawing the rest from reference TRBV5-1 and TRBJ1-1, the complete variable domain is KAGVTQTPRYLIKTRGQQVTLSCSPISGHRSVSWYQQTPGQGLQFLFEYFSETQRNKGNFPGRFSGRQFSNSRSEMNVSTLELGDSALYLCASSLYGGNTEAFFGQGTRLTVV.